The 21 T cell receptor beta chains below come from one sample, sequenced in a study of technical replicates of blood from a few donors. Assay: immunoSEQ multiplex PCR; the TCRdb copy retains only in-frame clones and omits some. The table lists approximately 65,000 clones, 70% to 90% of them singletons, with under 6.5% in the top ten. Sequences were obtained from PBMCs. The receptor source for this set is a human donor in good health. Some clones in this sample may be carry-over from other donors' samples.

This clone was seen a handful of times. One end of the junction does not line up with germline, which may come from a read error. V and J are TRBV7-9 and TRBJ1-2; perhaps TRBD1 as D (5 bases). The length of the CDR3 is 14 residues. The germline V gene has CDR1 SEHNR and CDR2 FQNEAQ (reference sequence). The CDR3 spells CASTLSGINYGYTF. CDR3 coding DNA: TGTGCCAGCACCTTATCAGGGATTAACTATGGCTACACCTTC.

The chain carries TRBV9 and TRBJ2-3, with TRBD2 matching 9 bases. The CDR3 extends over 16 amino acids. Looked up from germline, CDR1 is SGDLS and CDR2 is YYNGEE. V gave up 4 bases and J gave up 10 bases; unmatched junction bases: 16. The CDR3 nucleotides read TGTGCCAGCAGCCTCCAATCGGCTAGCGGGAAGATTGCGCAGTATTTT. It translates to CASSLQSASGKIAQYF.

The J gene is TRBJ2-7, the V gene TRBV13, with 14 bases aligning to TRBD2. V shed 5 bases, J shed 0 bases, and the junction held 9 bases outside the gene matches. Germline V gives CDR1 PRHDT, CDR2 FYEKMQ (reference sequence). The CDR3 is made up of 18 amino acids. In DNA form, the CDR3 reads TGTGCCAGCAGCCACCGGACTAGCGGGGGGACTCTCTCCTACGAGCAGTACTTC. This encodes CASSHRTSGGTLSYEQYF. Together with reference TRBV13 and TRBJ2-7, the CDR3 gives the full variable domain: AAGVIQSPRHLIKEKRETATLKCYPIPRHDTVYWYQQGPGQDPQFLISFYEKMQSDKGSIPDRFSAQQFSDYHSELNMSSLELGDSALYFCASSHRTSGGTLSYEQYFGPGTRLTVT.

The chain combines TRBV7-2 with TRBJ1-2, with 11 bases matching TRBD1. Trimming took 6 bases from V and 2 from J; bases not matched to a gene: 8. Germline V gene sequence: CDR1 SGHTA, CDR2 FQGNSA. The CDR3 sequence is 16 residues long. The CDR3 nucleotides are TGTGCCAGCAGAAAGGGAGGGACAGGGGGAAACTATGGCTACACCTTC. As protein: CASRKGGTGGNYGYTF.

CDR3 DNA sequence: TGTGCCTGGAAGGTGGACTCGCAAAACTATGGCTACACCTTC. Translation: CAWKVDSQNYGYTF. This rearrangement joins TRBV30 to TRBJ1-2; no clear D gene. The V end lost 4 bases, the J end lost 2 bases, and 14 bases lay between the germline ends. The CDR3 totals 14 residues. Germline V gene data show CDR1 as GTSNPN and CDR2 as SVGIG (reference sequence).

This sequence joins TRBV7-9 and TRBJ2-7; perhaps TRBD2 as D (5 bases). Germline CDR1 reads SEHNR; CDR2 reads FQNEAQ (reference sequence). The length of the CDR3 is 12 residues. V was cut by 5 bases and J by 3 bases, with 8 bases left in between. CDR3 nucleotides: TGTGCCAGCAGCAGACGGGACTACGAGCAGTACTTC. Its translation: CASSRRDYEQYF.

The chain uses TRBV13 and TRBJ2-1; TRBD1 matches 8 bases. V shed 5 bases and J 5 bases; nucleotides not matched to a gene: 17. Germline CDR1 and CDR2: PRHDT and FYEKMQ (reference sequence). CDR3 length: 18 residues. This CDR3 is CASSRRIPRTGQNNEQFF. In DNA form, the CDR3 reads TGTGCCAGCAGCCGCAGGATCCCTAGGACAGGGCAGAACAATGAGCAGTTCTTC.

V and J are TRBV12-1 and TRBJ2-1; no check of the table's D call, TRBD2, against the DNA was made. TRBV12-1 is shown as a pseudogene. The CDR3 has 17 amino acids. The CDR3 nucleotides read TGTGCCAGCAGCCCGAGGACTAGTGGGGTGTCCTACAATGAGCAGTTCTTC. This codes for CASSPRTSGVSYNEQFF.

This chain uses TRBV6-5 with TRBJ2-3; D is possibly TRBD1 (6 bases). The CDR3 has 16 amino acids. The ends were cut back, 0 bases at V and 1 base at J, with 11 bases in the middle. Germline loops: CDR1 MNHEY, CDR2 SVGAGI. The CDR3 here is CASSYSRGGGTDTQYF. CDR3 in DNA: TGTGCCAGCAGTTACTCGCGTGGGGGCGGCACAGATACGCAGTATTTT.

This clone occurred once. V usage is TRBV2 and J usage is TRBJ2-5, with 10 bases aligning to TRBD2. Trimming cost V 1 base and J 8 bases; bases outside gene matches: 7. CDR3 length: 15 amino acids. CDR1 is SNHLY and CDR2 is FYNNEI in the germline V gene. The CDR3 spells CASSEEPSGRGTQYF. Here the CDR3 DNA reads TGTGCCAGCAGTGAAGAGCCTAGCGGGAGAGGAACCCAGTACTTC.

This rearrangement joins TRBV6-1 to TRBJ1-2; 11 bases line up with TRBD1. V gave up 2 bases and J gave up 4 bases; unmatched junction bases: 6. Germline CDR1 MNHNS, CDR2 SASEGT. CDR3 length: 16 residues. The CDR3: CASSEYRTGGGYGYTF. The CDR3 DNA is TGTGCCAGCAGTGAATATCGGACAGGGGGCGGCTATGGCTACACCTTC.

The chain links TRBV19 to TRBJ2-2; 13 positions match TRBD2. The J segment lost 4 bases and the V segment lost 6 bases, leaving 5 bases of the junction unmatched. This CDR3 region has 16 residues. Germline V gene data show CDR1 as LNHDA and CDR2 as SQIVND (reference sequence). CDR3 DNA sequence: TGTGCCAGTAGCACACTAGCGGGAGGGGCCACCGGGGAGCTGTTTTTT. Its translation is CASSTLAGGATGELFF.

V is TRBV7-9 and J is TRBJ1-4; a possible D gene is TRBD1 (5 bases). The V and J ends lost 3 bases and 0 bases respectively, with 11 bases between them. The V gene's germline CDR1 is SEHNR and CDR2 FQNEAQ (reference sequence). This CDR3 contains 16 residues. The CDR3 loop is CASSFVTGATNEKLFF. The CDR3 DNA reads TGTGCCAGCAGCTTTGTGACGGGGGCAACTAATGAAAAACTGTTTTTT.

V gene TRBV19 combines with J gene TRBJ1-5; possible D gene TRBD1, 6 bases. Germline CDR1 LNHDA, CDR2 SQIVND (reference sequence). V dropped 9 bases and J dropped 7 bases, with 13 bases sitting between them. The CDR3 runs to 12 residues. Written as DNA, the CDR3 is TGTGCCAGCAATACAGGGATCCAGCCCCAGCATTTT. Protein: CASNTGIQPQHF.

The chain has TRBV5-1 and TRBJ2-6; possibly TRBD2 for D (5 bases). CDR3 size: 18 residues. CDR1 and CDR2 from the germline V gene are SGHRS and YFSETQ. Trimming pared 4 bases from V and 0 bases from J, leaving 17 bases between. CDR3: CASSTDYRGFSGANVLTF. CDR3 in DNA: TGCGCCAGCAGCACCGATTACCGGGGTTTCTCTGGGGCCAACGTCCTGACTTTC. Combining the CDR3 with reference TRBV5-1 and TRBJ2-6 gives the whole variable domain KAGVTQTPRYLIKTRGQQVTLSCSPISGHRSVSWYQQTPGQGLQFLFEYFSETQRNKGNFPGRFSGRQFSNSRSEMNVSTLELGDSALYLCASSTDYRGFSGANVLTFGAGSRLTVL.

The chain combines TRBV6-6 with TRBJ2-7; 14 bases align to TRBD2. V dropped 4 bases and J dropped 6; count of bases not matched to a gene: 2. The CDR3 loop spans 14 amino acids. Germline CDR1 MNHNY, CDR2 SVGAGI (reference sequence). In DNA, the CDR3 is TGTGCCAGCAGTTTCGGACTAGCGGGAGGCGAGCAGTACTTC. Its translation is CASSFGLAGGEQYF.

V and J are TRBV5-1 and TRBJ2-7, with D tentatively TRBD2 (5 bases). The CDR3 is 15 residues long. Germline V gives CDR1 SGHRS, CDR2 YFSETQ. V dropped 0 bases and J dropped 3 bases, with 13 bases sitting between them. The DNA of the CDR3 is TGCGCCAGCAGCTTGGATGGCGGGCCGATCTACGAGCAGTACTTC. Translating it yields CASSLDGGPIYEQYF.

The chain uses TRBV11-2 and TRBJ2-7; D unresolved. The CDR3 covers 14 residues. CDR1 and CDR2 (germline): SGHAT, FQNNGV. V shed 3 bases and J shed 2 bases, with 11 bases lying between them. As DNA, the CDR3 is TGTGCCAGCAGCTTTTACAGCAAAACCTACGAGCAGTACTTC. Its translation: CASSFYSKTYEQYF.

The chain uses TRBV4-1 and TRBJ1-2, with D possibly matching TRBD1 (5 bases). V gave up 5 bases and J gave up 6 bases, with 16 bases separating them. Germline CDR1 MGHRA, CDR2 YSYEKL. The CDR3 totals 14 residues. The CDR3 region has the DNA TGCGCCAGCAGCGTGCTGGGGGGTCTTCATGGCTACACCTTC. This codes for CASSVLGGLHGYTF.

This clone was seen only once. The chain carries TRBV2 and TRBJ2-3, with 7 nucleotides matching TRBD1. The trim removed 7 bases at V and 1 base at J, leaving 5 bases unmatched. This CDR3 is 14 amino acids long. Germline CDR1 SNHLY, CDR2 FYNNEI. CDR3 nucleotides: TGTGCCAGCATTGGGACAGCAGGCACAGATACGCAGTATTTT. It yields the protein CASIGTAGTDTQYF.

The chain carries TRBV5-5 and TRBJ2-5, with TRBD1 matching 7 bases. CDR1 is SGHKS, CDR2 YYEKEE, per germline (reference sequence). V was pared by 7 bases and J by 1 base, with 7 bases of the junction left unmatched. This CDR3 has 14 residues. CDR3 protein: CASRQGSAQETQYF. As DNA, the CDR3 is TGTGCCAGCCGACAGGGAAGCGCCCAAGAGACCCAGTACTTC.